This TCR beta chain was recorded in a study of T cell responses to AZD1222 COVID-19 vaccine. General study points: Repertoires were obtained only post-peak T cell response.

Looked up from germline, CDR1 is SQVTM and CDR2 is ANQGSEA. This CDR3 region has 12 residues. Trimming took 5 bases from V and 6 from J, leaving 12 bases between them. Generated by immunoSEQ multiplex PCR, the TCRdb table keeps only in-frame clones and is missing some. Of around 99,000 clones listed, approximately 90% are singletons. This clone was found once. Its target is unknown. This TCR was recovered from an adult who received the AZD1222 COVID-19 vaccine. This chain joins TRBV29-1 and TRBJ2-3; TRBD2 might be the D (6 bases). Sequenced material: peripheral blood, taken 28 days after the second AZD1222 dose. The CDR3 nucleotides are TGCAGCGTTTTAGGGGCGGGGGATACGCAGTATTTT. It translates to CSVLGAGDTQYF.